This TCR beta chain is drawn from a study of T cell responses to AZD1222 COVID-19 vaccine. Only in-frame clones appear in the TCRdb table, and some are missing; sequencing was by immunoSEQ multiplex PCR. The profile shows 150,000 to 160,000 clones, roughly nine tenths of them singletons. The CDR3 sequence is 14 residues long. Germline V gene lookup returns CDR1 SGHTA and CDR2 FQGNSA. V lost 0 bases to trimming and J lost 7 bases, with 7 bases between them. The sequencing used peripheral blood, collected on day 0 of AZD1222 vaccination. The J gene is TRBJ1-6, the V gene TRBV7-2; TRBD1 is a possible D gene (5 bases). The receptor comes from an adult in good health. CDR3 sequence: CASSLAQGNSPLHF. The CDR3 region has the DNA TGTGCCAGCAGCTTAGCTCAGGGAAATTCACCCCTCCACTTT. The whole variable domain, remainder taken from reference TRBV7-2 and TRBJ1-6, is GAGVSQSPSNKVTEKGKDVELRCDPISGHTALYWYRQSLGQGLEFLIYFQGNSAPDKSGLPSDRFSAERTGGSVSTLTIQRTQQEDSAVYLCASSLAQGNSPLHFGNGTRLTVT.